This T cell receptor (beta chain) derives from a study of identical twins (dated by TCRdb to the mid-2010s). A note on the overall study: To test whether fetal clonotypes persist, the study used deep sequencing on TCR alpha and beta repertoires from monozygotic twins, unrelated adults of various ages, and cord blood. To rule out contamination, the twin experiments were replicated at different times with different library preparation protocols. Beyond this particular receptor, the publication reports: Abundant cord blood beta clonotypes carried fewer insertions; young adult naive repertoires showed a weaker similar trend, while memory repertoires showed none. Compared with coincidental sharing between unrelated individuals, out-of-frame TCR alpha sequences shared between twins showed an excess of sequences with low generation probability. Out-of-frame TCR alpha sharing in monozygotic twins was systematically underestimated by recombination models, whereas sharing between unrelated individuals was in agreement with the recombination models. The excess sharing between twins in beta out-of-frame sequences was weaker because fewer shared sequences reduced the signal-to-noise ratio. Invariant T cells such as MAIT and iNKT could partly confound zero-insertion analyses, though diverse VJ usage argued against this for most clonotypes. Because the same donors could not be followed over many years, conclusions were based on cross-sectional statistical analysis.

Looking up the germline V gene yields CDR1 SGHVS and CDR2 FQNEAQ. V is shortened by 4 bases, J by 4 bases, and the region joining them spans 13 bases. The CDR3 measures 14 amino acids from cysteine to phenylalanine. Only the CDR3 portion is preserved as DNA: 42 bases, with reading frame beginning at the first base. Only healthy Caucasian donors were included. Three pairs of female monozygotic twins, all aged 18 to 29 years, were included in the twin cohort. RNA for TCR libraries was isolated from peripheral blood mononuclear cells. The library was obtained by 5' RACE. Data came from an Illumina HiSeq 2000. A universal primer binding site was introduced by template switching, and a unique molecular identifier was present in the final cDNA, enabling accurate counting of TCR cDNA molecules. Specific primers in the conserved constant-segment region were used to synthesize first-strand cDNA for TCR alpha and beta chains. Each cDNA library was double barcoded, with a SMART-Mk sample barcode plus Illumina barcodes, to control for contamination. TruSeq adapter sequences along with Illumina sample barcodes were introduced in two successive PCR steps. The Illumina HiSeq platform was used with custom primers to sequence TCR alpha and beta cDNA libraries. The study's own analysis went as follows. MiGEC was used to process raw reads and extract unique molecular identifiers, and MiXCR was used to find CDR3 positions. Recombination models were inferred per individual with the repgenHMM and IGoR tools using an EM algorithm. The analysis of shared clonotypes was done with the tcR package in R, with sharing normalized by the product of cloneset sizes. To study raw recombination free of thymic and clonal selection effects, out-of-frame nonproductive sequences were analyzed. The public reads were quality trimmed at Q25 with fastp and then assembled into clones with MiXCR by TCRdb, keeping productive beta chains. Each CDR3 protein appears once, grouped with its most common genes and DNA. These V and J calls derive from TCRdb rather than the authors' analysis. This sample lists about 570,000 distinct CDR3 sequences; more than 9% were detected once. The ten largest clonotypes hold approximately 3.2% of the sample.

A note on this clonotype: The clone's antigen remains unknown. No much larger clone is present one base from it, and per-base qualities are unavailable.

The same data also went into a second study, on yellow fever vaccine responses in identical twins. That second publication adds: The authors reported that the T cell response to vaccination in identical twins appeared partly convergent and partly personalized. Focusing on identical twins, the study followed the T cell clones that responded to the vaccine, and did so with precision.

Sequenced: PBMCs. The chain uses TRBV7-8 and TRBJ2-5; the D gene is possibly TRBD2, with 5 bases matching. This receptor was taken from a woman aged 18-29 years in good health. CDR3 sequence: CASSSGLRGETQYF. The sequenced DNA: TGTGCCAGCAGCTCAGGACTCCGCGGAGAGACCCAGTACTTC.